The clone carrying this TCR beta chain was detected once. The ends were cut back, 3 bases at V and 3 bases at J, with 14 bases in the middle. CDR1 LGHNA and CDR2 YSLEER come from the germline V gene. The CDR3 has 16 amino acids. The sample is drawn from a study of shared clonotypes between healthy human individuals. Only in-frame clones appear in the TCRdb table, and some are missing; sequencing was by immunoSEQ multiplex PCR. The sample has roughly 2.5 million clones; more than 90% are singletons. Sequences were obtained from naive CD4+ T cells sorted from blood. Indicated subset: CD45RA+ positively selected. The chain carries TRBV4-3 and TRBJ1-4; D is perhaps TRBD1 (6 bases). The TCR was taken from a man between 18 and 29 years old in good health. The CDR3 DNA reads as TGCGCCAGCAGCCAGGACAGTTTAGGGGCTAATGAAAAACTGTTTTTT. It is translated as CASSQDSLGANEKLFF.